This section outlines one TCR beta chain sequence together with its context. What it binds is unknown. These data belong to a study of shared clonotypes between healthy human individuals. Overall study results and limits: The sharing of 4.5% to 5% of naive CD4 clonotypes was seen across several donors.

Naive-designated CD8 cells lacked CD45RO, were positively enriched for CCR7, and omitted terminally differentiated effector memory CD45RA+ cells. Each donor was a Caucasian adult residing in Nashville, Tennessee. The table came from immunoSEQ multiplex PCR; TCRdb's copy has only in-frame clones and leaves some out. The table records about 590,000 clones, less than 97% of them present only once. This TCR came from a woman aged 30 to 39 in good health. Input material: naive CD8+ T cells sorted from blood.

The chain's CDR3 is CASSYGRESIEQYF. The CDR3 DNA reads TGTGCCAGCAGTTACGGAAGAGAGTCGATCGAGCAGTACTTC. The rearrangement links TRBV6-5 to TRBJ2-7; D is undetermined. Germline V gives CDR1 MNHEY, CDR2 SVGAGI. The V end lost 2 bases, the J end lost 6 bases, and 14 bases lay between the germline ends. This CDR3 comprises 14 residues.